This entry lists 30 T cell receptor beta chains sequenced from one sample in a study of CDR3 diversity in severe acne. TCRdb itself ran the PCR reads through MiXCR, one entry per CDR3 protein. The data contain approximately 90,000 distinct CDR3 sequences, under 55% of them singletons. The sequencing input was blood. Receptors were obtained from a male donor with severe acne vulgaris.

This clonotype appeared once. The DNA is omitted, as the CDR3 cannot be located on it reliably, and the CDR3 follows TCRdb's listing. The rearrangement links TRBV25-1 to TRBJ1-3; the D call of TRBD1 is as the table states it, not checked on the DNA. The CDR3 is 14 amino acids long, termini counted. Germline V gene lookup returns CDR1 MGHDK and CDR2 SYGVNS. CDR3 amino acids: CASSTSSGRNTIYF.

In its sample, this clonotype was seen many times. The chain employs TRBV7-2 and TRBJ1-4; D remains unclear. This CDR3 comprises 14 residues. Germline CDR1 reads SGHTA; CDR2 reads FQGNSA. V was clipped by 6 bases and J by 5 bases, with 13 bases between them. CDR3 sequence: CASSPGWSNEKLFF. CDR3 sequence (DNA): TGTGCCAGCAGTCCCGGGTGGTCCAATGAAAAACTGTTTTTT. The full variable domain, with the rest looked up from reference TRBV7-2 and TRBJ1-4, is GAGVSQSPSNKVTEKGKDVELRCDPISGHTALYWYRQSLGQGLEFLIYFQGNSAPDKSGLPSDRFSAERTGGSVSTLTIQRTQQEDSAVYLCASSPGWSNEKLFFGSGTQLSVL.

As regards this clonotype: No conserved phenylalanine or tryptophan ends this CDR3, so it is likely a read error. This chain links TRBV5-1 with TRBJ1-1; D perhaps matches TRBD1 (5 bases). In germline, CDR1 is SGHRS, CDR2 YFSETQ. This CDR3 region has 16 residues. The V gene lost 0 bases and the J gene lost 4 bases, with 16 bases spanning the gap. CDR3 DNA: TGCGCCAGCAGCTTGGTTTCTTCAGGGATGAGCACTGAAGCTTTCCTT. Residues: CASSLVSSGMSTEAFL.

This clonotype was counted ten times or more. This chain joins TRBV28 and TRBJ2-7, with 8 bases identical to TRBD2. V trimming: 6 bases; J trimming: 4 bases; junction bases outside the gene matches: 14. Germline CDR1 and CDR2: MDHEN and SYDVKM. The CDR3 is 16 amino acids. CDR3 sequence (DNA): TGTGCCAGCAGAGCGGCGGGACTAGTTTGGGAATACGAGCAGTACTTC. Translation: CASRAAGLVWEYEQYF.

V and J are TRBV6-2 or TRBV6-3 and TRBJ1-6; 8 bases are shared with TRBD1. The CDR3 spans 17 residues. In germline, CDR1 is MNHEY, CDR2 SVGEGT. The ends lost 4 bases at V and 7 bases at J; junction bases unmatched: 12. In DNA form, the CDR3 reads TGTGCCAGCAGTTCAGGCATTCAGGGGGCGGCGAATTCACCCCTCCACTTT. As protein: CASSSGIQGAANSPLHF.

The chain recombines TRBV2 with TRBJ2-5, with TRBD1 matching over 8 bases. CDR3 length: 17 amino acids. Trimming took 4 bases from V and 5 from J; bases not matched to a gene: 15. Germline CDR1 reads SNHLY; CDR2 reads FYNNEI. DNA of the CDR3: TGTGCCAGCAGTGTTGAACTGCGGGCAGGGGGCGGGGAGACCCAGTACTTC. This gives the protein CASSVELRAGGGETQYF.

The chain couples TRBV6-6 to TRBJ2-6; D uncertain. Trimming left V 2 bases short and J 0 bases short, with 14 bases between. This CDR3 spans 18 amino acids. Germline V gene lookup returns CDR1 MNHNY and CDR2 SVGAGI (reference sequence). The CDR3 spells CASSYNRVSYSGANVLTF. The CDR3 DNA follows: TGTGCCAGCAGTTACAATCGGGTTTCCTACTCTGGGGCCAACGTCCTGACTTTC.

This clonotype was counted ten times or more. The CDR3 DNA reads as TGTGCCAGCAGTTTAAGACCCCCCGCGACTGAAGCTTTCTTT. Its translation: CASSLRPPATEAFF. The chain combines TRBV12-3 or TRBV12-4 with TRBJ1-1; D ambiguous. The CDR3 totals 14 residues. Trimming pared 2 bases from V and 5 bases from J, leaving 12 bases between.

A word on this clonotype: A much bigger clone sits one base away, suggesting this may be a read error. This rearrangement joins TRBV19 to TRBJ1-1; a weak D match, TRBD1 (6 bases). The germline CDR1 and CDR2 sequences are LNHDA and SQIVND (reference sequence). The CDR3 covers 15 residues. This CDR3 is CASSPLPDRFTEASF. CDR3 coding DNA: TGTGCCAGTAGTCCGCTACCTGACAGGTTCACTGAAGCTTCCTTT.

V and J are TRBV7-9 and TRBJ2-2; 12 bases fit TRBD2. Per germline, CDR1 SEHNR and CDR2 FQNEAQ (reference sequence). The J segment lost 7 bases and the V segment lost 5 bases, leaving 11 bases of the junction unmatched. CDR3 size: 17 residues. The CDR3 sequence is CASSPRLAGDEDGELFF. The CDR3 nucleotides are TGTGCCAGCAGCCCGCGACTAGCGGGAGATGAGGACGGGGAGCTGTTTTTT.

In this sample, this clonotype turned up once. The rearrangement joins TRBV6-1 to TRBJ2-2; 9 positions agree with TRBD1. Per the germline V gene, CDR1 is MNHNS and CDR2 is SASEGT. The CDR3 sequence is 18 residues long. The J segment lost 2 bases and the V segment lost 1 base, leaving 8 bases of the junction unmatched. The CDR3 nucleotides are TGTGCCAGCAGTGAAGTATTAGGGACAGGGATAAACACCGGGGAGCTGTTTTTT. This translates into CASSEVLGTGINTGELFF.

This clonotype showed up just a few times. A much larger clone differs by one base, so this may be a read error. The V call is TRBV5-1, the J call TRBJ2-7, with 8 bases fitting TRBD2. CDR1 and CDR2 (germline): SGHRS, YFSETQ. This CDR3 is 12 amino acids long. The CDR3 DNA sequence: TGCGCCAGCGGCTTGGGGACTAGCGAGCAGTACTTC. It is translated as CASGLGTSEQYF.

This clonotype was seen at least ten times. The CDR3: CAVLGGIYEQYF. The CDR3 DNA reads as TGTGCCGTACTAGGGGGGATTTACGAGCAGTACTTC. This chain joins TRBV6-1 and TRBJ2-7; D possibly matches TRBD1 or TRBD2 (6 bases each). Germline V gene lookup returns CDR1 MNHNS and CDR2 SASEGT. Trimming pared 11 bases from V and 4 bases from J, leaving 15 bases between. The CDR3 has 12 amino acids.

About this clonotype itself: A read error may be the cause here, since a much bigger clone is one base away. The CDR3 DNA reads as TGCAGTGCTAGAAACGCTGCGGGAGCCAATGGGCAGTTCTTC. Translated: CSARNAAGANGQFF. V gene TRBV20-1 combines with J gene TRBJ2-1, with 7 bases aligning to TRBD2. CDR1 is DFQATT, CDR2 SNEGSKA, per germline (reference sequence). This CDR3 has 14 amino acids.

The J gene is TRBJ2-2, the V gene TRBV19; 7 bases are shared with TRBD2. V gave up 6 bases and J gave up 2 bases; unmatched junction bases: 3. CDR3 size: 14 residues. Per germline, CDR1 LNHDA and CDR2 SQIVND (reference sequence). The CDR3 DNA reads as TGTGCCAGTAGCGAAGCGGGAAACACCGGGGAGCTGTTTTTT. It is translated as CASSEAGNTGELFF.

The CDR3 DNA is TGCAGTGCTAACACCGGGACAGGGGTTCAGCCCCAGCATTTT. Amino acid sequence: CSANTGTGVQPQHF. V gene TRBV20-1 combines with J gene TRBJ1-5; 10 nucleotides agree with TRBD1. Trimming took 4 bases from V and 6 from J; bases not matched to a gene: 6. Germline V gene sequence: CDR1 DFQATT, CDR2 SNEGSKA (reference sequence). This CDR3 has 14 amino acids.

By share of the sample, this clonotype is medium-sized (0.01 to 0.1%). This chain connects TRBV7-2 to TRBJ2-2, with a possible D match to TRBD1 (6 bases). Trimming shortened V by 6 bases and J by 3 bases, and 11 bases separated the two germline ends. The germline gives CDR1 SGHTA, CDR2 FQGNSA. The CDR3 totals 14 residues. CDR3 loop: CASSDRPDTGELFF. The CDR3 nucleotides are TGTGCCAGCAGTGACAGGCCGGACACCGGGGAGCTGTTTTTT.

V and J are TRBV7-9 and TRBJ2-7; D unclear. The CDR3 covers 13 residues. The germline gives CDR1 SEHNR, CDR2 FQNEAQ (reference sequence). V was cut by 6 bases and J by 2 bases, with 11 bases left in between. The CDR3 DNA is TGTGCCAGCAGTCGGGTCTTCACCTACGAGCAGTACTTC. It codes for CASSRVFTYEQYF.

Regarding this clonotype: Lacking the conserved final phenylalanine or tryptophan, this CDR3 likely reflects a read error. Because the CDR3's place on the DNA is in doubt, the DNA is left out and the CDR3 is given as listed by TCRdb. The chain employs TRBV18 and TRBJ1-3; the table's TRBD1 call for D was not verified on the DNA. Both ends counted, the CDR3 spans 10 residues. Germline CDR1 reads KGHSH; CDR2 reads LQKENI. CDR3 in amino acids: CASSLREGLL.

Of note for this clonotype: A read error is likely, as this CDR3 ends without the conserved phenylalanine or tryptophan. This rearrangement joins TRBV25-1 to TRBJ1-6, with D uncertain. Germline lookup yields CDR1 MGHDK and CDR2 SYGVNS. The length of the CDR3 is 13 residues. Trimming shortened V by 1 base and J by 9 bases, and 7 bases separated the two germline ends. Here the CDR3 DNA reads TGTGCCAGCAGTGAATGGGAGTCTTCACCCCTCCACCTT. Protein product: CASSEWESSPLHL.

This clonotype was observed many times. The chain has TRBV20-1 and TRBJ1-3; D ambiguous. CDR3 length: 15 amino acids. The germline V and J ends were trimmed by 0 bases and 0 bases, with 9 bases remaining between them. Germline V gene lookup returns CDR1 DFQATT and CDR2 SNEGSKA (reference sequence). DNA of the CDR3: TGCAGTGCTAGAGACGACACAGACTCTGGAAACACCATATATTTT. Protein: CSARDDTDSGNTIYF.

In this sample, this clonotype turned up many times. The chain has TRBV7-8 and TRBJ2-7; D is undetermined. This CDR3 comprises 13 residues. V gave up 5 bases and J gave up 2 bases, with 10 bases separating them. CDR1 and CDR2 (germline): SGHVS, FQNEAQ. The CDR3 sequence: CASSRGPAYEQYV. The CDR3 DNA follows: TGTGCCAGCAGCCGCGGACCAGCCTACGAGCAGTACGTC.

The V gene is TRBV27, the J gene TRBJ2-7; D is possibly TRBD1 (6 bases). V was cut by 3 bases and J by 3 bases, with 12 bases left in between. Germline V gene sequence: CDR1 MNHEY, CDR2 SMNVEV (reference sequence). CDR3 length equals 14 residues. CDR3 loop: CASSLGVDSYEQYF. The CDR3 DNA is TGTGCCAGCAGTTTGGGTGTGGACAGCTACGAGCAGTACTTC.

The V and J genes are TRBV9 and TRBJ1-1; TRBD1 agrees at 7 bases. This CDR3 is built from 15 residues. Losses at the gene ends were 4 bases for V and 4 bases for J; bases not matched to a gene: 10. CDR1 is SGDLS and CDR2 is YYNGEE in the germline V gene. The CDR3 sequence: CASSPRPGGGTEAFF. In DNA form, the CDR3 reads TGTGCCAGCAGCCCCCGACCAGGGGGAGGCACTGAAGCTTTCTTT.

In the case of this clonotype: This clone may be a read error of a much larger clone one base away. The chain uses TRBV5-1 and TRBJ2-1, with 8 nucleotides matching TRBD2. The ends lost 3 bases at V and 3 bases at J; junction bases unmatched: 5. This CDR3 is built from 15 residues. CDR1 is SGHRS, CDR2 YFSETQ, per germline. The CDR3 spells CASSSEGTSYNEQFF. In DNA form, the CDR3 reads TGCGCCAGCAGCTCGGAAGGGACTAGCTACAATGAGCAGTTCTTC.

This clonotype was seen at least ten times. The rearrangement uses TRBV11-2 and TRBJ2-1, with TRBD1 as a possible D gene (6 bases). The CDR3 covers 14 residues. Germline assignment: CDR1 SGHAT and CDR2 FQNNGV. V was clipped by 3 bases and J by 6 bases, with 12 bases between them. CDR3 loop: CASSLKGVFNEQFF. The CDR3 DNA sequence: TGTGCCAGCAGCTTGAAGGGGGTCTTCAATGAGCAGTTCTTC.

The genes are TRBV29-1 and TRBJ1-3, with unresolved D. Germline CDR1 SQVTM, CDR2 ANQGSEA. CDR3 length: 12 residues. V was trimmed by 4 bases and J by 0 bases, leaving 4 bases between them. CDR3 sequence reads: CSVGFSGNTIYF. The CDR3 region has the DNA TGCAGCGTTGGATTCTCTGGAAACACCATATATTTT. Combining the CDR3 with reference TRBV29-1 and TRBJ1-3 gives the whole variable domain SAVISQKPSRDICQRGTSLTIQCQVDSQVTMMFWYRQQPGQSLTLIATANQGSEATYESGFVIDKFPISRPNLTFSTLTVSNMSPEDSSIYLCSVGFSGNTIYFGEGSWLTVV.

This clonotype was seen ten or more times. This rearrangement joins TRBV12-3 or TRBV12-4 to TRBJ1-2; TRBD1 is a possible D gene (5 bases). V was clipped by 5 bases and J by 7 bases, with 14 bases between them. The CDR3 has 13 amino acids. DNA for the CDR3: TGTGCCAGCAGTCCCGGGGCTGGTCGTGGCTACACCTTC. Protein product: CASSPGAGRGYTF.

The chain recombines TRBV7-3 with TRBJ2-2, with 10 nucleotides matching TRBD2. The V gene's germline CDR1 is SGHTA and CDR2 FQGTGA. CDR3 length: 16 residues. Losses at the gene ends were 2 bases for V and 7 bases for J; bases not matched to a gene: 7. CDR3 sequence: CASSLGLAGVGGELFF. Written as DNA, the CDR3 is TGTGCCAGCAGCTTAGGCCTAGCGGGAGTAGGCGGGGAGCTGTTTTTT.

This clonotype has only a few counts. At one end the junction does not follow the germline gene, possibly because of a read error. The chain links TRBV7-3 to TRBJ2-7, with TRBD1 identical over 9 bases. Germline V lookup: CDR1 SGHTA, CDR2 FQGTGA. CDR3 length equals 15 residues. The CDR3 here is CASSSQGQGWYEQYF. The DNA of the CDR3 is TGTGCCAGCAGCTCGCAGGGACAGGGTTGGTACGAGCAGTACTTT.